A single sample gave rise to the 20 T cell receptor beta chains below, sequenced in a study of T cells in Graves' hyperthyroidism and ophthalmopathy. The CDR3 regions of TCR beta were amplified from RNA transcripts. TCR CDR3 regions were first amplified by RT-PCR with HTBI primers. TCRdb processed the multiplex PCR reads anew with MiXCR; each CDR3 protein has one entry. The data hold fewer than 350,000 distinct CDR3 sequences, with roughly an eighth observed a single time. The sequenced material came from blood. The receptors stem from a woman aged 40 to 50 with Graves' hyperthyroidism.

This clonotype occurred many times. The J gene is TRBJ1-4, the V gene TRBV7-2, with D unresolved. Trimming stripped 1 base from V and 8 bases from J, with 11 bases between. The CDR3 is 14 amino acids. The germline V gene encodes CDR1 SGHTA and CDR2 FQGNSA. CDR3 protein: CASSLGPMWEKLFF. As DNA, the CDR3 is TGTGCCAGCAGCTTAGGGCCCATGTGGGAAAAACTGTTTTTT. The full variable domain, completed using reference TRBV7-2 and TRBJ1-4, is GAGVSQSPSNKVTEKGKDVELRCDPISGHTALYWYRQSLGQGLEFLIYFQGNSAPDKSGLPSDRFSAERTGGSVSTLTIQRTQQEDSAVYLCASSLGPMWEKLFFGSGTQLSVL.

Only a few counts were recorded for this clonotype. A read error is likely, as this CDR3 ends without the conserved phenylalanine or tryptophan. J is TRBJ2-1 and V is TRBV20-1; 12 bases agree with TRBD2. Germline assignment: CDR1 DFQATT and CDR2 SNEGSKA (reference sequence). J lost 1 base, V lost 6 bases, and 19 bases had no gene match. CDR3 length: 20 residues. CDR3 region: CSAVIFKTSGSPSSYNEQFL. For the CDR3, the DNA is TGCAGTGCGGTAATTTTTAAGACTAGCGGGAGCCCTAGTTCCTACAATGAGCAGTTCCTC.

This clonotype was counted only a few times. The CDR3 here is CASSQEASGSLDTGELFF. The CDR3 DNA reads TGCGCCAGCAGCCAAGAGGCTAGCGGGAGTCTCGACACCGGGGAGCTGTTTTTT. The genes are TRBV4-1 and TRBJ2-2; TRBD2 agrees at 10 bases. This CDR3 contains 18 residues. CDR1 is MGHRA and CDR2 is YSYEKL in the germline V gene. With V trimmed by 0 bases and J by 3 bases, 7 bases remained unmatched.

Written as DNA, the CDR3 is TGTGCCACCAGCAGGCCCGGGACAGCGAACACCGGGGAGCTGTTTTTT. It encodes CATSRPGTANTGELFF. This chain joins TRBV15 and TRBJ2-2; 7 bases fit TRBD1. Looked up from germline, CDR1 is LNHNV and CDR2 is YYDKDF (reference sequence). V lost 3 bases to trimming and J lost 0 bases; unmatched junction nucleotides: 4. The CDR3 has 16 residues.

This clonotype was observed at least ten times. The gene calls are TRBV10-2 and TRBJ1-5, with TRBD1 as a possible D gene (6 bases). V was cut by 3 bases and J by 7 bases, with 16 bases left in between. CDR1 and CDR2 from the germline V gene are WSHSY and SAAADI. This CDR3 contains 15 residues. The DNA of the CDR3 is TGCGCCAGCAGTGACCCGGACAGTGGGTACCAGCCCCAGCATTTT. It codes for CASSDPDSGYQPQHF.

This clonotype has ten or more counts. This sequence joins TRBV7-6 and TRBJ2-2, with 8 nucleotides matching TRBD1. The CDR3 loop spans 15 amino acids. With V trimmed by 3 bases and J by 3 bases, 3 bases remained unmatched. Germline loops: CDR1 SGHVS, CDR2 FNYEAQ. The CDR3 reads CASSFETGDTGELFF. The DNA of the CDR3 is TGTGCCAGCAGCTTCGAGACAGGGGACACCGGGGAGCTGTTTTTT.

This chain uses TRBV12-3 or TRBV12-4 with TRBJ2-3; either TRBD1 or TRBD2 may fit D (6 bases each). The ends were cut back, 6 bases at V and 1 base at J, with 8 bases in the middle. The CDR3 has 13 amino acids. CDR3 sequence (DNA): TGTGCCAGCAGGAGGGGGGGCACAGATACGCAGTATTTT. It specifies CASRRGGTDTQYF.

This clonotype was seen repeatedly, ten times or more. V gene TRBV6-2 or TRBV6-3 combines with J gene TRBJ1-1; D is possibly TRBD1 (6 bases). The CDR3 loop spans 15 amino acids. The germline CDR1 and CDR2 sequences are MNHEY and SVGEGT. V was cut by 0 bases and J by 2 bases, with 10 bases left in between. This CDR3 is CASSYSLGGNTEAFF. CDR3 sequence (DNA): TGTGCCAGCAGTTACTCATTAGGGGGAAACACTGAAGCTTTCTTT.

CDR3 coding DNA: TGTGCCAGCAGAAAGGGACTAGCGGGAGAATTGGATACGCAGTATTTT. As protein: CASRKGLAGELDTQYF. The chain uses TRBV5-4 and TRBJ2-3; TRBD2 agrees at 14 bases. Germline trimming cut 5 bases from V and 6 bases from J; bases unmatched to any gene: 8. Germline V gene data show CDR1 as SGHNT and CDR2 as YYREEE (reference sequence). This CDR3 contains 16 residues.

This clonotype was recorded many times. The CDR3 DNA follows: TGTGCCAGCAGCTTAGTTGCGGGCGGTCAGCCCCAGCATTTT. Its translation: CASSLVAGGQPQHF. V usage is TRBV7-2 and J usage is TRBJ1-5, with D unresolved. CDR1 SGHTA and CDR2 FQGNSA come from the germline V gene. This CDR3 has 14 residues. The V and J ends lost 1 base and 6 bases respectively, with 10 bases between them.

This clonotype was recorded at least ten times. The V gene is TRBV15, the J gene TRBJ1-2, with 7 bases identical to TRBD1. Germline trimming cut 0 bases from V and 6 bases from J; bases unmatched to any gene: 7. CDR3 length: 15 amino acids. From germline, CDR1 is LNHNV and CDR2 YYDKDF (reference sequence). This CDR3 is CATSRDPDRVDGYTF. CDR3 coding DNA: TGTGCCACCAGCAGAGATCCAGACAGGGTAGATGGCTACACCTTC.

The table lists this clonotype with many counts. This rearrangement joins TRBV6-1 to TRBJ1-3; no firm D call. This CDR3 contains 12 residues. Germline V lookup: CDR1 MNHNS, CDR2 SASEGT. Deletions cut 5 bases from V and 2 bases from J, with 4 bases between. CDR3 sequence: CASSPAGNTIYF. Here the CDR3 DNA reads TGTGCCAGCAGTCCAGCTGGAAACACCATATATTTT.

The genes are TRBV24-1 and TRBJ2-1; TRBD2 agrees at 7 bases. CDR1 and CDR2 (germline): KGHDR, SFDVKD. The CDR3 sequence is 14 residues long. J was trimmed by 7 bases and V by 1 base; bases with no gene match: 3. DNA for the CDR3: TGTGCCACCAGTGATTTAGCGGGATGGAATGAGCAGTTCTTC. Amino acids: CATSDLAGWNEQFF.

There are many counts of this clonotype. The chain employs TRBV6-5 and TRBJ1-5, with TRBD1 matching 8 bases. Germline V gene sequence: CDR1 MNHEY, CDR2 SVGAGI. The CDR3 consists of 14 residues. Trimming cost V 3 bases and J 11 bases; bases outside gene matches: 9. CDR3 nucleotides: TGTGCCAGCAGTTATGACAGGGGAGGTTTGTCCCAGCATTTT. It encodes CASSYDRGGLSQHF.

For this clonotype: The junction shows a germline mismatch at one end, possibly a read error. This chain links TRBV10-3 with TRBJ2-7; TRBD2 agrees at 9 bases. Germline V gene sequence: CDR1 ENHRY, CDR2 SYGVKD. The CDR3 sequence is 16 residues long. The CDR3: CAISPGLAGASFEQYF. The CDR3 region has the DNA TGTGCCATCAGTCCCGGGTTAGCGGGAGCCTCCTTCGAGCAGTACTTC.

This clonotype was counted between two and nine times. This chain links TRBV19 with TRBJ2-1; the D gene is possibly TRBD1 (6 bases). Trimming removed 3 bases from V and 6 bases from J, with 15 bases in between. Germline-derived CDR1 and CDR2 are LNHDA and SQIVND (reference sequence). The CDR3 runs to 15 residues. CDR3 DNA sequence: TGTGCCAGTAGTATGCGGCAGGGGTCCGGCAATGAGCAGTTCTTC. Residues: CASSMRQGSGNEQFF.

This chain uses TRBV11-3 with TRBJ2-2; 12 bases fit TRBD2. Germline-derived CDR1 and CDR2 are SGHNT and YENEEA. Trimming at V came to 5 bases and at J to 7 bases, leaving 14 bases not matched to a gene. CDR3 size: 18 residues. The CDR3 sequence: CASSVARTSGNPSGELFF. The CDR3 coding sequence is TGTGCCAGCAGCGTAGCGAGGACTAGCGGGAACCCCAGCGGGGAGCTGTTTTTT. Full variable domain (rest looked up from reference TRBV11-3 and TRBJ2-2): EAGVVQSPRYKIIEKKQPVAFWCNPISGHNTLYWYLQNLGQGPELLIRYENEEAVDDSQLPKDRFSAERLKGVDSTLKIQPAELGDSAVYLCASSVARTSGNPSGELFFGEGSRLTVL.

This clonotype was counted at least ten times. The gene calls are TRBV20-1 and TRBJ2-3, with 7 bases lining up with TRBD2. Germline V gene sequence: CDR1 DFQATT, CDR2 SNEGSKA (reference sequence). The CDR3 has 14 amino acids. V lost 5 bases to trimming and J lost 5 bases; unmatched junction nucleotides: 10. The CDR3 reads CSASLREKGDTQYF. The CDR3 nucleotides are TGCAGTGCTTCTCTGCGGGAGAAGGGAGATACGCAGTATTTT.

A few counts support this clonotype. The V and J genes are TRBV11-2 and TRBJ2-6, with 11 bases fitting TRBD2. CDR3 length: 18 residues. Germline trimming cut 5 bases from V and 0 bases from J; bases unmatched to any gene: 6. CDR1 is SGHAT and CDR2 is FQNNGV in the germline V gene. The CDR3 region is CASSVPSGRISGANVLTF. The CDR3 DNA sequence: TGTGCCAGCAGCGTTCCTAGCGGGAGGATCTCTGGGGCCAACGTCCTGACTTTC.

There are a few counts of this clonotype. V gene TRBV29-1 combines with J gene TRBJ1-2, with TRBD1 matching 7 bases. The CDR3 loop spans 11 amino acids. Looked up from germline, CDR1 is SQVTM and CDR2 is ANQGSEA. V trimming: 7 bases; J trimming: 3 bases; junction bases outside the gene matches: 2. This chain's CDR3 is CSARGDYGYTF. In nucleotides, the CDR3 is TGCAGCGCCAGGGGGGACTATGGCTACACCTTC.